A selection of T cell receptor beta chains follows, all from one sample in a study of blood T cell repertoires in COVID-19. The data were produced by immunoSEQ multiplex PCR, yet TCRdb's version contains in-frame clones alone and is incomplete. The repertoire consists of 150,000 to 200,000 clones, with roughly four fifths occurring once and the leading ten covering approximately 21%. Specimen: peripheral blood. These receptors all stem from a woman of 80 years or more with acute or convalescent COVID-19. Both conserved end residues are part of each CDR3.

>TRBV6-2/TRBV6-3|TRBJ1-1
CASSYPITGANTEAFF
>TRBV29-1|TRBJ1-1
CSVSPGQGNTEAFF
>TRBV19|TRBJ2-1
CASSNSGSSYNEQFF
>TRBV11-2|TRBJ2-6
CASSTILPGANVLTF
>TRBV5-1|TRBJ1-2
CASSLEGTGTGYTF
>TRBV10-2|TRBJ2-7
CASRRPGSDEQYF
>TRBV28|TRBJ1-1
CASSPGGAGNTEAFF
>TRBV5-1|TRBJ2-7
CASSLWGQEDEQYF
>TRBV6-2/TRBV6-3|TRBJ2-1
CASSYSAASKGSREQFF
>TRBV7-9|TRBJ2-2
CASSPPMGHPGELFF